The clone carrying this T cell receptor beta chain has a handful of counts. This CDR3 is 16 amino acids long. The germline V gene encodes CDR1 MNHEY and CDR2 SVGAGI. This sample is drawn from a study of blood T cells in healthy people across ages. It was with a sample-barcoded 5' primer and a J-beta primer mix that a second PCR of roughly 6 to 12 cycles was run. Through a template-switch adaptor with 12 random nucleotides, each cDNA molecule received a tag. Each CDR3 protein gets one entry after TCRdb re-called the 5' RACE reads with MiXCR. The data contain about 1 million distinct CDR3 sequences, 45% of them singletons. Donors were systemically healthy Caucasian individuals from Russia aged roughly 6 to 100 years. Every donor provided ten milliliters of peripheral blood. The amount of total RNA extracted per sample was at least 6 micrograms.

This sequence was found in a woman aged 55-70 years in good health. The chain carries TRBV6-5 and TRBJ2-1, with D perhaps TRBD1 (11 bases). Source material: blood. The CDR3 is CATRTGGQGAGGQQFF. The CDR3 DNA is TGTGCAACTCGGACAGGGGGCCAGGGAGCGGGAGGGCAGCAGTTCTTC.